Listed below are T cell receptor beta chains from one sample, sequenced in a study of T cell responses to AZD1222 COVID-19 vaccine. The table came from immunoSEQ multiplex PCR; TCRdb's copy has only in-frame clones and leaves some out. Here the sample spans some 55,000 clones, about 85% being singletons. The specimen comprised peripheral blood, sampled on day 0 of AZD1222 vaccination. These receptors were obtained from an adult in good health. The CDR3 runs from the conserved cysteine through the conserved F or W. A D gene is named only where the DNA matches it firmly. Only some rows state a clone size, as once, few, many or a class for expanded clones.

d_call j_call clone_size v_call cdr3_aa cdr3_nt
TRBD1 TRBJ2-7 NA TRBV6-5 CASSTTGAAEAQYF TGTGCCAGCAGTACGACAGGGGCCGCCGAGGCGCAGTACTTC
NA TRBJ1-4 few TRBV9 CASSPGADEKLFF TGTGCCAGCAGCCCGGGGGCTGATGAAAAACTGTTTTTT
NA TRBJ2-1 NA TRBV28 CASSLYTLSSYNEQFF TGTGCCAGCAGTTTATACACGTTAAGCTCCTACAATGAGCAGTTCTTC
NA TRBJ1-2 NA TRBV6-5 CASSLQGGGDGYTF TGTGCCAGCAGTTTACAGGGAGGCGGCGATGGCTACACCTTC
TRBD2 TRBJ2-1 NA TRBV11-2 CASSLRGLGNEQFF TGTGCCAGCAGCCTCCGGGGACTAGGGAATGAGCAGTTCTTC
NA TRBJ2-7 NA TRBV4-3 CASSQENGIYEQYF TGCGCCAGCAGCCAAGAAAACGGTATCTACGAGCAGTACTTC
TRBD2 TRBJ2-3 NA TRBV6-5 CASSYSSGGAFDTQYF TGTGCCAGCAGTTACTCGTCCGGGGGGGCCTTTGATACGCAGTATTTT
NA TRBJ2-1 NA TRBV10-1 CASSPTRAKIRNEQFF TGCGCCAGCAGTCCCACTCGGGCGAAAATTAGAAATGAGCAGTTCTTC
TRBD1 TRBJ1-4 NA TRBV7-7 CASSPGTGNYEKLFF TGTGCTAGCAGCCCGGGGACAGGGAATTATGAAAAACTGTTTTTT
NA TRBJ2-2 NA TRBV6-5 CASSWTDINTGELFF TGTGCCAGCAGTTGGACAGACATTAACACCGGGGAGCTGTTTTTT
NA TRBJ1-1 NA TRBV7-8 CASSLDGVGRNTEAFF TGTGCCAGCAGCTTAGACGGGGTTGGAAGGAACACTGAAGCTTTCTTT
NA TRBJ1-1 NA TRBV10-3 CATDQGGTEAFF TGTGCCACCGATCAGGGAGGGACTGAAGCTTTCTTT
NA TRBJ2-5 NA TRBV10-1 CASSESGRETQYF TGCGCCAGCAGTGAGTCGGGCAGAGAGACCCAGTACTTC
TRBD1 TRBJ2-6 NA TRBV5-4 CASSLGQGISGANVLTF TGTGCCAGCAGCTTGGGACAGGGGATCTCTGGGGCCAACGTCCTGACTTTC
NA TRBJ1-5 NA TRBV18 CASSPGRDQPQHF TGTGCCAGCTCGCCTGGACGGGATCAGCCCCAGCATTTT
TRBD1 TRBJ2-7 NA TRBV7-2 CASSYGQGGNEQYF TGTGCCAGCAGCTACGGACAGGGTGGAAACGAGCAGTACTTC
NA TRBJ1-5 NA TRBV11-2 CASSFDTAGQPQHF TGTGCCAGCAGCTTCGACACGGCAGGCCAGCCCCAGCATTTT
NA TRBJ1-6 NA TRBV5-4 CASSKTGLNSPLHF TGTGCCAGCAGTAAAACAGGGCTCAATTCACCCCTCCACTTT
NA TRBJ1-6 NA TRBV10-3 CAISQTGGVRENSPLHF TGTGCCATCAGCCAGACGGGGGGTGTGAGGGAGAATTCACCCCTCCACTTT
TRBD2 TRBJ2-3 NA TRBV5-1 CASSLSSGGGDTQYF TGCGCCAGCAGCTTGTCTAGCGGTGGTGGAGATACGCAGTATTTT
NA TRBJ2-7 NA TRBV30 CAWSASPYEQYF TGTGCCTGGAGTGCCTCCCCCTACGAGCAGTACTTC
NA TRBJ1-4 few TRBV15 CATSRARGESEKLFF TGTGCCACCAGCAGAGCTCGGGGGGAGAGTGAAAAACTGTTTTTT
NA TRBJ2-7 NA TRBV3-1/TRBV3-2 CASSQEGRPSYEQYF TGTGCCAGCAGCCAAGAAGGACGGCCCTCCTACGAGCAGTACTTC
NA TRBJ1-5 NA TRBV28 CASRSGFSNQPQHF TGTGCCAGCAGGTCAGGGTTCTCCAATCAGCCCCAGCATTTT
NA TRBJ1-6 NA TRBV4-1 CASSLGTSTYNSPLHF TGCGCCAGCAGCCTAGGGACTTCCACCTATAATTCACCCCTCCACTTT
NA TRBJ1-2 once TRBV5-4 CASSLVDRGYGYTF TGTGCCAGCAGCTTGGTAGACCGGGGGTATGGCTACACCTTC
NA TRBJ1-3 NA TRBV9 CASSVGGGDSGNTIYF TGTGCCAGCAGCGTTGGGGGAGGAGACTCTGGAAACACCATATATTTT